This T cell receptor beta chain was observed in a study of beta chain features in type 1 diabetes. J was trimmed by 4 bases and V by 3 bases; bases with no gene match: 3. Germline V gene data show CDR1 as GTSNPN and CDR2 as SVGIG (reference sequence). The CDR3 covers 14 residues. The sequenced template was cDNA made from the entire isolated RNA. The repertoire was sequenced with immunoSEQ multiplex PCR; TCRdb's copy has only in-frame clones and lacks some. The table has approximately 150,000 clones, about 10% seen once; the top ten hold approximately 1.3%. V and J are TRBV30 and TRBJ1-4; 9 positions agree with TRBD1. Sequenced input: naive CD4+ T cells from blood. This sequence was found in a man aged 18 to 29 in good health. In nucleotides, the CDR3 is TGTGCCTGGAGCGCGACAGGGGGTAATGAAAAACTGTTTTTT. Translated: CAWSATGGNEKLFF.